This T cell receptor (beta chain) was obtained from a study of blood T cell repertoires in COVID-19. On the study more broadly: Researchers got acute and convalescent COVID-19 samples from the United States, Italy and Spain. The cDNA or gDNA used as material had been derived from T cells, B-cell-depleted T cells, or PBMCs.

The V gene end was trimmed by 4 bases and the J gene end by 1 base; junction bases not matched to a gene: 3. CDR3 length: 14 residues. Germline V CDR1 and CDR2: SGHNT, YYREEE (reference sequence). In the authors' methods: Quantification of nucleated cells was approximated via reference gene primer amplification. Generated by immunoSEQ multiplex PCR, the TCRdb table keeps only in-frame clones and is missing some. From that table come the V and J calls and clone size; the DNA was used to work out D and trimming. The sample yields over 600,000 clones, 90% seen once. The TCR originated in a woman between 18 and 29 years old with acute or convalescent COVID-19. The sample was peripheral blood. The chain carries TRBV5-4 and TRBJ2-5, with 8 bases aligning to TRBD2. CDR3 region: CASSRGGIQETQYF. The DNA of the CDR3 is TGTGCCAGCAGCCGGGGGGGGATCCAAGAGACCCAGTACTTC.